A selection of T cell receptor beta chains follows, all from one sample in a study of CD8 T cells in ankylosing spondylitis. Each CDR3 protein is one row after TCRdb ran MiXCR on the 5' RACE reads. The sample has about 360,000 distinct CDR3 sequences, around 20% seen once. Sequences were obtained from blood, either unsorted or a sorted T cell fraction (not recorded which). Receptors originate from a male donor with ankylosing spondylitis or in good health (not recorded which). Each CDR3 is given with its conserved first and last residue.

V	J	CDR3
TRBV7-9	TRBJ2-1	CASSPPTSYEQFF
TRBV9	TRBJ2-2	CASSTPNTGELFF
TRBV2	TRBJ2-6	CASSEGTGIDGANVLTF
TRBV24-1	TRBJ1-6	CATSSGGVSPLHF
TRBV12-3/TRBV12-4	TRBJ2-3	CAGSPPQDTQYF
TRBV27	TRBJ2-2	CASSSLRQGNTGELFF
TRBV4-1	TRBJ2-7	CASSHPMGEAYF
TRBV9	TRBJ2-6	CASSVDRRGANVLTF
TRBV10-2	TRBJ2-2	CASSDSGAAGELFF
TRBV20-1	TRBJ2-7	CSATGQGAYEQYF
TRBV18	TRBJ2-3	CASSPPPPTGDTQYF
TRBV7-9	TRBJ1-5	CASSPPGAGDQPQHF
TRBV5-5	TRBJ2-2	CASGGAEYTGELFF
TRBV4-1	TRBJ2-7	CASSQETSGGAYEQYF
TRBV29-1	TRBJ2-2	CSVVVQGAITGELFF
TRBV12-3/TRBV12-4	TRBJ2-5	CASSSRTSGNQETQYF
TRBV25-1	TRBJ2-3	CASSLNTDTQYF
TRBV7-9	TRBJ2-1	CASSPANEQFF
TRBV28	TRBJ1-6	CASSFSDSSNSPLHF
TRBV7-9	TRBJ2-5	CASSLNAVVQETQYF
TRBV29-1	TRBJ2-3	CSVKTGGARDTQYF
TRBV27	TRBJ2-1	CASSQGLAGGWNEQFF